This TCR beta chain appears in the sequencing data of a study of T-cell reconstitution after alpha-beta-depleted transplantation in children. The study, taken as a whole, reports: Reportedly, roughly two months post-transplant, alpha-beta T cells arose from several hundred expanded graft clones.

This clonotype has at least ten counts. Its specificity is unknown. This CDR3 region has 13 residues. Germline loops: CDR1 DFQATT, CDR2 SNEGSKA (reference sequence). V shed 2 bases and J shed 6 bases, with 14 bases lying between them. The TCRbeta library was prepared with unique molecular identifiers. TCRdb independently ran MiXCR on the PCR reads; one entry per CDR3 protein. The repertoire has about 260,000 distinct CDR3 sequences, 8.2% of them found once; the top ten carry about 6.4%. The source is a male patient aged 10-17 years who had a stem cell transplant for acute lymphoblastic leukemia, so the T cells may come from the graft donor. This sequence joins TRBV20-1 and TRBJ2-7; maybe TRBD1 (6 bases). The starting material was PBMCs, mostly from graft donor cells, obtained 180 days after TCRalphabeta/CD19-depleted stem cell transplant. CDR3 bases: TGCAGTGCTAGAAGGCAGGGGAGAAGCGAGCAGTACTTC. This translates into CSARRQGRSEQYF.